A selection of T cell receptor beta chains follows, all from one sample in a study of PD-1 blockade in classical Hodgkin lymphoma. This table comes from immunoSEQ multiplex PCR, and its TCRdb copy is limited to in-frame clones, with some not included. The table shows around 17,000 clones, with approximately 86% occurring only once. The sample consisted of CD4+ T cells from blood, taken at baseline. All receptors come from a human donor with classical Hodgkin lymphoma. The CDR3 runs from the conserved cysteine through the conserved F or W. The D gene is left open where the match is weak. Size tells how often a clone was seen (once, few, many) or the class of an expanded clone, and some rows leave it out.

>TRBJ2-3|NA|TRBV9|NA
CASSGPLATSEDTQYF
TGTGCCAGCAGCGGACCTCTAGCAACGTCGGAGGATACGCAGTATTTT
>TRBJ1-2|NA|TRBV29-1|TRBD1
CSVDGGTGRAYGYTF
TGCAGCGTTGATGGGGGGACAGGGAGAGCCTATGGCTACACCTTC
>TRBJ2-2|NA|TRBV2|TRBD2
CASRVLAGGTGELFF
TGTGCCAGCAGGGTACTAGCGGGAGGCACCGGGGAGCTGTTTTTT
>TRBJ1-5|NA|TRBV27|NA
CASSPRAGSYSNQPQHF
TGTGCCAGCAGCCCCCGGGCAGGCTCCTATAGCAATCAGCCCCAGCATTTT
>TRBJ2-1|NA|TRBV11-3|TRBD2
CASSLRGGVYNEQFF
TGTGCCAGCAGCTTGCGGGGGGGCGTATACAATGAGCAGTTCTTC
>TRBJ2-5|NA|TRBV5-1|NA
CASSLAGRVETQYF
TGCGCCAGCAGCTTGGCCGGGAGAGTAGAGACCCAGTACTTC
>TRBJ2-7|few|TRBV18|TRBD1
CASSPQGTGGYEQYF
TGTGCCAGCTCACCACAAGGAACAGGGGGCTACGAGCAGTACTTC
>TRBJ1-2|NA|TRBV5-1|NA
CASSLSGDFGYTF
TGCGCCAGCAGCTTGTCCGGGGATTTTGGCTACACCTTC
>TRBJ1-1|NA|TRBV5-4|TRBD1
CASSRAQGAWTEAFF
TGTGCCAGCAGCCGCGCCCAGGGGGCTTGGACTGAAGCTTTCTTT
>TRBJ1-4|NA|TRBV6-1|TRBD1
CASSETRDSFEKLFF
TGTGCCAGCAGTGAAACCCGGGACAGCTTCGAAAAACTGTTTTTT
>TRBJ2-7|NA|TRBV6-1|TRBD1
CASSGQGVYEQYF
TGTGCCAGCAGTGGGCAGGGGGTCTACGAGCAGTACTTC
>TRBJ2-7|NA|TRBV7-3|NA
CASSLTPGTEQYF
TGTGCCAGCAGCTTAACTCCTGGGACCGAGCAGTACTTC
>TRBJ1-2|NA|TRBV10-3|TRBD1
CAISDYDRAYGYTF
TGTGCCATCAGTGACTACGACAGGGCCTATGGCTACACCTTC
>TRBJ2-5|once|TRBV2|TRBD2
CASRELAGGGETQYF
TGTGCCAGCAGGGAACTAGCGGGGGGTGGTGAGACCCAGTACTTC
>TRBJ1-1|NA|TRBV9|NA
CASSVRPGTEAFF
TGTGCCAGCAGCGTCCGCCCGGGCACTGAAGCTTTCTTT
>TRBJ1-3|NA|TRBV4-1|NA
CASSQLIQGLVGNTIYF
TGCGCCAGCAGCCAACTTATTCAGGGGCTAGTTGGAAACACCATATATTTT
>TRBJ2-1|NA|TRBV11-2|TRBD2
CASSLVLLAASYNEQFF
TGTGCCAGCAGCTTAGTACTCCTAGCGGCGTCCTACAATGAGCAGTTCTTC
>TRBJ2-7|NA|TRBV7-3|TRBD2
CASSLTRTSGPYEQYF
TGTGCCAGCAGCCTCACCAGGACTAGCGGCCCCTACGAGCAGTACTTC
>TRBJ2-7|NA|TRBV2|TRBD1
CASVPGQTYEQYF
TGTGCCAGCGTACCGGGACAGACCTACGAGCAGTACTTC
>TRBJ2-7|NA|TRBV13|TRBD2
CASSLGLLAGVHEQYF
TGTGCCAGCAGCTTAGGTCTGCTAGCGGGAGTCCACGAGCAGTACTTC
>TRBJ1-5|NA|TRBV5-5|TRBD1
CASTRDRVSNQPQHF
TGTGCCAGCACCAGGGACAGAGTTAGCAATCAGCCCCAGCATTTT
>TRBJ2-2|NA|TRBV28|NA
CASSPWYGELFF
TGTGCCAGCAGCCCATGGTACGGGGAGCTGTTTTTT
>TRBJ1-2|once|TRBV23-1|TRBD1
CASSHPVGTGISGYTF
TGCGCCAGCAGTCATCCCGTCGGGACAGGGATTTCTGGCTACACCTTC
>TRBJ2-7|NA|TRBV6-1|NA
CASIDRYPSSYEQYF
TGTGCCAGCATCGACAGGTACCCGAGCTCCTACGAGCAGTACTTC
>TRBJ2-7|NA|TRBV18|TRBD2
CASSPHSGRTLEQYF
TGTGCCAGCTCACCCCATAGCGGGCGCACCCTCGAGCAGTACTTC
>TRBJ2-1|NA|TRBV7-9|TRBD1
CASSFRDRGYNEQFF
TGTGCCAGCAGCTTCCGGGACAGGGGGTACAATGAGCAGTTCTTC
>TRBJ1-4|NA|TRBV28|TRBD1
CASNPGTGYEKLFF
TGTGCCAGCAACCCGGGGACAGGGTATGAAAAACTGTTTTTT
>TRBJ2-3|NA|TRBV6-5|NA
CASSSRIDTQYF
TGTGCCAGCAGTTCGAGGATAGATACGCAGTATTTT
>TRBJ2-3|NA|TRBV10-2|NA
CASRLTRASTDTQYF
TGCGCCAGCAGGCTCACAAGAGCTAGCACAGATACGCAGTATTTT
>TRBJ1-5|NA|TRBV5-8|NA
CASSLGGTLNQPQHF
TGTGCCAGCAGCTTGGGGGGGACGCTCAATCAGCCCCAGCATTTT
>TRBJ1-6|NA|TRBV6-5|NA
CASCPRGGGSPLHF
TGTGCCAGCTGCCCGAGAGGAGGGGGTTCACCCCTCCACTTT